The entry below describes one TCR beta chain. The antigen is undetermined. The PCR ran on 60 Vbeta and 13 Jbeta primers. Generated by immunoSEQ multiplex PCR, the TCRdb table keeps only in-frame clones and is missing some. The sample lists 80,000 to 100,000 clones; around 70% were seen once. The data are from a study of cytomegalovirus exposure and HLA in healthy donors. Study-level background: In an early release, HLA-typed donors contributed approximately 82 million unique TCR sequences.

Overall study results and limits: The study flagged about 150 TCR beta chains as cytomegalovirus-associated. Testing in vitro showed three CMV-associated chains specific for CMV antigens.

CDR3 length: 12 residues. Trimming took 6 bases from V and 2 from J, leaving 8 bases between them. CDR1 is ENHRY, CDR2 SYGVKD, per germline. The specimen was PBMCs. The rearrangement uses TRBV10-3 and TRBJ2-7; D is unclear. The origin of this receptor is a man aged 45 to 65 in good health and CMV-seronegative. Written as DNA, the CDR3 is TGTGCCATCAGCGACATCGCCTACGAGCAGTACTTC. This sequence encodes CAISDIAYEQYF.